This entry features one T cell receptor (beta chain) sequence. It was from about 19-30 mg of unsorted bulk tissue that RNA and DNA were co-extracted. The data stem from a study of tumor-infiltrating lymphocytes in primary liver carcinoma. Study in general: These were node-negative, non-metastatic T1-T3 tumors of roughly 4 to 10 cm. Yields of productive TCRbeta reads ranged from roughly 3.5 to 7.13 million per sample and were similar across tissue types.

The CDR3 covers 16 residues. V lost 0 bases to trimming and J lost 0 bases, with 9 bases between them. CDR1 SGHTA and CDR2 FQGNSA come from the germline V gene. The researchers produced TCR beta cDNA from around 500 ng total RNA with a constant-region primer. Three-round nested multiplex PCR performed with slightly modified ARM-PCR produced the TCR beta libraries. PCR rounds one and two used TRBV1-TRBV30 forward primers with a C-beta reverse primer for about 9 cycles each. TCRdb fed the multiplex PCR reads into MiXCR, producing one record per CDR3 protein. The sample consists of about 54,000 distinct CDR3 sequences, about three quarters of them appearing once.

Sequencing was performed on liver tumor tissue from sampling region 2. Subset reported: tumor region T2, inferior pole. The chain couples TRBV7-2 to TRBJ2-1; D is undetermined. This sequence originates from a man aged 35-49 years with primary liver carcinoma and hepatitis B virus infection. CDR3: CASSLAQDPSYNEQFF. The CDR3 DNA reads as TGTGCCAGCAGCTTAGCCCAGGACCCCTCCTACAATGAGCAGTTCTTC. Together with reference TRBV7-2 and TRBJ2-1, the CDR3 gives the full variable domain: GAGVSQSPSNKVTEKGKDVELRCDPISGHTALYWYRQSLGQGLEFLIYFQGNSAPDKSGLPSDRFSAERTGGSVSTLTIQRTQQEDSAVYLCASSLAQDPSYNEQFFGPGTRLTVL.